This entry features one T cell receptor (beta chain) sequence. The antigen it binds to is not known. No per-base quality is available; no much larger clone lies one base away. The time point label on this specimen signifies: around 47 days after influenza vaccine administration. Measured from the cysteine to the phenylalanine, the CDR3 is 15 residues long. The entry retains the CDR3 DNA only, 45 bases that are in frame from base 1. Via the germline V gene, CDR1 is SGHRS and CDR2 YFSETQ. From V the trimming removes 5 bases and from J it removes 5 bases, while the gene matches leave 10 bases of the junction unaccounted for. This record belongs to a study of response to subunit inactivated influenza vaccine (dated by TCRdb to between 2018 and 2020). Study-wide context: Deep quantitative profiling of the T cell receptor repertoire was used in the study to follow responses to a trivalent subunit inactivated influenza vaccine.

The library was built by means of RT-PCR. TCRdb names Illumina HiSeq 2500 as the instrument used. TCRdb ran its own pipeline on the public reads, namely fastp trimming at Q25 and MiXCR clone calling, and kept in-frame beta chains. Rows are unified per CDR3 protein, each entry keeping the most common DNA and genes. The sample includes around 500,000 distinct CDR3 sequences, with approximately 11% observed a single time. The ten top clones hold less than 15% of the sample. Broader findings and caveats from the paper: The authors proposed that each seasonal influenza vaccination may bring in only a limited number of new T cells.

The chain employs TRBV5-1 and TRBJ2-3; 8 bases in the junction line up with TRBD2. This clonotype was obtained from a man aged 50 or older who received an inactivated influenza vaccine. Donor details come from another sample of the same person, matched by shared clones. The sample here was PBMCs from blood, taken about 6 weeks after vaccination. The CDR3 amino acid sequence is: CASRPLSGSLDTQYF. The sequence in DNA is TGCGCCAGCAGGCCCTTGAGCGGGAGCCTAGATACGCAGTATTTT.